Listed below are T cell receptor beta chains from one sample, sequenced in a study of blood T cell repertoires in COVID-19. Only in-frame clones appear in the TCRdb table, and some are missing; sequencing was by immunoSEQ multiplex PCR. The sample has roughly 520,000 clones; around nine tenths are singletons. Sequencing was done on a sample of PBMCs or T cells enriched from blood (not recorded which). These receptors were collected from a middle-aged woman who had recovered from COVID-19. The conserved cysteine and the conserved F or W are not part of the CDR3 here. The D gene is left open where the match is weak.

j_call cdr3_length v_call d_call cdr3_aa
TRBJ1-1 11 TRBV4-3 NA ASSLTGNTEAF
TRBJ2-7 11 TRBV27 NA ASSSPGGLEAY
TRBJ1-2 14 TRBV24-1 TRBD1 ATSDFPRQGSGGYT
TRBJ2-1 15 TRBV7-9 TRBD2 ASSLGFGSGEYNEQF
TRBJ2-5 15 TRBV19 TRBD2 ASSIGVGTSAKETQY
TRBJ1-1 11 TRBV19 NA ASSAGLSTEAF
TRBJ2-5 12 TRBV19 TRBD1 ASSTPGQGETQY
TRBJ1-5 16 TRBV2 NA ASSPMRSAIDGNQPQH
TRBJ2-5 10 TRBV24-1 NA ATSDFGETQY
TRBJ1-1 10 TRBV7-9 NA ASSPLNTEAF
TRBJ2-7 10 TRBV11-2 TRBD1 ASSPTGAEQY
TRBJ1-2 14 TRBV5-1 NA ASSLAYVPGPGGYT
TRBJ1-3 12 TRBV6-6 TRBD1 ASTQGVPGNTIY
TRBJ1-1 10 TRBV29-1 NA SATRTDHEAF
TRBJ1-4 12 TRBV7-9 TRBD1 ASRGTGDSEKLF
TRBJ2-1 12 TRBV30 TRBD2 AWSSGLVGNEQF
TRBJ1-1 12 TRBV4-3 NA ASSPEPRNTEAF
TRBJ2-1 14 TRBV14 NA ASSPFTTISYNEQF
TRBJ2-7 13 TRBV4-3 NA ASSQASRGTYEQY
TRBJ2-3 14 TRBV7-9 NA ASSSLGTSSTDTQY
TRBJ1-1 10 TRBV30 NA AWSVKQNEAF
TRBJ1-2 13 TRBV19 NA ASSNTGSTNYGYT
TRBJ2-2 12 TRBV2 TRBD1 ASSADRVGGELF
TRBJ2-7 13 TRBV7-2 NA ASSLAGGVAYEQY
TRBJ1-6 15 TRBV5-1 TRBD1 ASSLAGDKTGSSPLH
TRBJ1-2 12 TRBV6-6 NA ASSNEGINYGYT
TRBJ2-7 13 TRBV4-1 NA ASSQETGLSYEQY
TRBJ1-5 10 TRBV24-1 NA ATSTPGQPQH